The 23 T cell receptor beta chains in this list originate from one sample, sequenced in a study of T cell repertoires in cytomegalovirus infection. One entry per CDR3 protein, called by TCRdb with MiXCR from the reads. In the table there are approximately 630,000 distinct CDR3 sequences, about 24% of which are singletons. The sequencing input was CD8+ T cells from PBMCs. The source of these receptors is a human donor in good health (CMV status not recorded). Some clones in this sample may be carry-over from other donors' samples.

A few counts support this clonotype. The rearrangement uses TRBV7-9 and TRBJ1-5; TRBD1 matches at 7 bases. Germline V CDR1 and CDR2: SEHNR, FQNEAQ (reference sequence). The trim removed 9 bases at V and 4 bases at J, leaving 6 bases unmatched. The CDR3 contains 13 residues. The CDR3 coding sequence is TGTGCCAGTGCTGTACAGGGGAATCAGCCCCAGCATTTT. Translation: CASAVQGNQPQHF.

Many counts were recorded for this clonotype. The J gene is TRBJ1-1, the V gene TRBV7-9, with 8 bases fitting TRBD1. The V and J ends lost 7 bases and 2 bases, in that order; junction bases with no gene match: 6. The length of the CDR3 is 14 residues. CDR1 and CDR2 from the germline V gene are SEHNR and FQNEAQ (reference sequence). For the CDR3, the DNA is TGTGCCAGCAACCCCGGGACAGGCAACACTGAAGCTTTCTTT. This gives the protein CASNPGTGNTEAFF.

This clonotype came up many times. CDR3 sequence: CASSLRGTNAYNEQFF. Written as DNA, the CDR3 is TGTGCCAGCAGTTTAAGAGGAACCAACGCCTACAATGAGCAGTTCTTC. V usage is TRBV28 and J usage is TRBJ2-1; the D is unclear. CDR3 length: 16 amino acids. The germline gives CDR1 MDHEN, CDR2 SYDVKM. V was cut by 2 bases and J by 2 bases, with 13 bases left in between.

A word on this clonotype: A much larger clone lies a single base off, so this may be a read error. V is TRBV4-3 and J is TRBJ2-2, with D possibly matching TRBD1 (5 bases). There are 16 residues in the CDR3. Germline V lookup: CDR1 LGHNA, CDR2 YSLEER. The CDR3 here is CAGSQEIDRATGELFF. DNA for the CDR3: TGCGCCGGCAGCCAAGAAATCGACAGAGCCACCGGGGAGCTGTTTTTT.

The chain uses TRBV7-2 and TRBJ1-1, with 10 bases aligning to TRBD1. The CDR3 consists of 15 residues. CDR1 is SGHTA and CDR2 is FQGNSA in the germline V gene. V gave up 0 bases and J gave up 3 bases; unmatched junction bases: 1. Written as DNA, the CDR3 is TGTGCCAGCAGCTTAGCGGGACAGGGGTACACTGAAGCTTTCTTT. Translating gives CASSLAGQGYTEAFF. The whole variable domain, filled in from reference TRBV7-2 and TRBJ1-1, reads GAGVSQSPSNKVTEKGKDVELRCDPISGHTALYWYRQSLGQGLEFLIYFQGNSAPDKSGLPSDRFSAERTGGSVSTLTIQRTQQEDSAVYLCASSLAGQGYTEAFFGQGTRLTVV.

This rearrangement joins TRBV20-1 to TRBJ2-3; D is possibly TRBD1 (6 bases). The germline V gene encodes CDR1 DFQATT and CDR2 SNEGSKA (reference sequence). The germline V and J ends were trimmed by 6 bases and 2 bases, with 21 bases remaining between them. The CDR3 has 16 residues. The CDR3 reads CSAPPDRASLTDTQYF. CDR3 sequence (DNA): TGCAGTGCCCCCCCGGACAGAGCGAGCCTCACAGATACGCAGTATTTT.

J is TRBJ1-2 and V is TRBV29-1, with D hard to call. The V gene's germline CDR1 is SQVTM and CDR2 ANQGSEA. V lost 0 bases and J 3 bases, leaving 14 bases between the germline ends. The CDR3 has 15 amino acids. The CDR3 nucleotides are TGCAGCGTTGAAGATATCGGGGTTGAGGACTATGGCTACACCTTC. Protein product: CSVEDIGVEDYGYTF.

In its sample, this clonotype was seen many times. V and J are TRBV4-1 and TRBJ2-1, with D uncertain. The CDR3 length is 14 residues. Germline CDR1 and CDR2: MGHRA and YSYEKL. The V gene lost 0 bases and the J gene lost 10 bases, with 13 bases spanning the gap. The CDR3 reads CASSQERAAREQFF. The CDR3 bases are TGCGCCAGCAGCCAAGAAAGAGCAGCTCGCGAGCAGTTCTTC.

The sample holds a few counts of this clonotype. The chain combines TRBV4-3 with TRBJ2-1; 7 positions match TRBD2. The junction had 8 bases not matched to a gene; V was cut back by 0 bases and J by 3 bases. CDR1 and CDR2 from the germline V gene are LGHNA and YSLEER. The CDR3 has 17 residues. The CDR3 is CASSQEVLAGHYNEQFF. The CDR3 DNA sequence: TGCGCCAGCAGCCAAGAAGTTTTAGCGGGCCACTACAATGAGCAGTTCTTC.

This clonotype has ten or more counts. The V and J genes are TRBV7-8 and TRBJ2-7; D is possibly TRBD1 or TRBD2 (5 bases each). The CDR3 totals 15 residues. Trimming shortened V by 4 bases and J by 2 bases, and 15 bases separated the two germline ends. Germline loops: CDR1 SGHVS, CDR2 FQNEAQ. CDR3 protein: CASSYGTVPTYEQYF. CDR3 nucleotide sequence: TGTGCCAGCAGCTACGGGACCGTACCGACCTACGAGCAGTACTTC.

The sample holds many counts of this clonotype. The J gene is TRBJ1-3, the V gene TRBV7-2; D gene uncertain. Trimming removed 5 bases at V and 0 bases at J, with 2 bases between. The CDR3 length is 12 residues. CDR1 is SGHTA, CDR2 FQGNSA, per germline. CDR3 sequence (DNA): TGTGCCAGCAGCGACTCTGGAAACACCATATATTTT. Amino acid sequence: CASSDSGNTIYF.

Ten or more counts support this clonotype. V and J are TRBV7-9 and TRBJ2-7, with D possibly TRBD2 on 5 matching bases. This CDR3 region has 14 residues. V lost 6 bases and J lost 7, with 19 bases in between. From germline, CDR1 is SEHNR and CDR2 FQNEAQ (reference sequence). The CDR3 loop is CASRTGREGREQYF. The DNA for the CDR3 is TGTGCCAGCAGGACCGGACGGGAAGGTCGGGAGCAGTACTTC. The full variable domain, in which reference TRBV7-9 and TRBJ2-7 provide the parts outside the CDR3, is DTGVSQNPRHKITKRGQNVTFRCDPISEHNRLYWYRQTLGQGPEFLTYFQNEAQLEKSRLLSDRFSAERPKGSFSTLEIQRTEQGDSAMYLCASRTGREGREQYFGPGTRLTVT.

This clonotype was found a few times. CDR3 protein: CASKKRSVDTQYF. CDR3 sequence (DNA): TGTGCCAGCAAAAAGCGTTCGGTGGATACGCAGTATTTT. The V gene is TRBV28, the J gene TRBJ2-3; D not resolved. V dropped 7 bases and J dropped 6 bases, with 14 bases sitting between them. Germline CDR1 MDHEN, CDR2 SYDVKM. This CDR3 has 13 amino acids.

This clonotype has only a few counts. In DNA, the CDR3 is TGTGCCAGCAGCGGGGTTGGGGGTTACGAGCAGTACTTC. It codes for CASSGVGGYEQYF. The rearrangement links TRBV7-9 to TRBJ2-7; D could derive from TRBD1 or TRBD2 (5 bases each). The CDR3 runs 13 residues. Germline CDR1 is SEHNR and CDR2 is FQNEAQ (reference sequence). V lost 5 bases, J lost 4 bases, and 12 bases lay in between.

The chain has TRBV20-1 and TRBJ2-7; D gene uncertain. Germline V gives CDR1 DFQATT, CDR2 SNEGSKA (reference sequence). The V end lost 1 base, the J end lost 3 bases, and 10 bases lay between the germline ends. The CDR3 has 13 residues. The CDR3 sequence: CSARGTLGYEQYF. The CDR3 DNA reads TGCAGTGCTAGAGGCACGTTAGGCTACGAGCAGTACTTC.

This clonotype was recorded a few times. The chain couples TRBV10-3 to TRBJ1-1; tentatively, D is TRBD1 (6 bases). V shed 3 bases and J shed 4 bases, with 15 bases lying between them. CDR1 and CDR2 (germline): ENHRY, SYGVKD. This CDR3 comprises 15 residues. CDR3 region: CAISETGHSGTEAFF. CDR3 nucleotide sequence: TGTGCCATCAGTGAAACGGGACACTCGGGCACTGAAGCTTTCTTT.

The rearrangement joins TRBV5-5 to TRBJ2-7; D remains unclear. Germline CDR1 SGHKS, CDR2 YYEKEE (reference sequence). V was shortened by 6 bases and J by 7 bases, with 11 bases between the two germline ends. CDR3 length: 11 residues. CDR3 amino acids: CASMNGLEQYF. The CDR3 DNA sequence: TGTGCCAGCATGAACGGGCTGGAGCAGTACTTC.

The chain has TRBV6-6 and TRBJ1-1, with D possibly TRBD1 on 6 matching bases. The V gene lost 2 bases and the J gene lost 10 bases, with 20 bases spanning the gap. The CDR3 covers 15 residues. Germline CDR1 reads MNHNY; CDR2 reads SVGAGI (reference sequence). CDR3 bases: TGTGCCAGCAGTTACCCTGGCGGGGGGGGCGAGGGAGCTTTCTTT. It is translated as CASSYPGGGGEGAFF.

The gene calls are TRBV4-1 and TRBJ2-2, with 8 bases that match TRBD2. Germline V lookup: CDR1 MGHRA, CDR2 YSYEKL. The CDR3 contains 16 residues. After removal of 0 bases from V and 7 bases from J, the junction contained 7 bases not matched to a gene. The CDR3 bases are TGCGCCAGCAGCCAAGAACATAGCGGGGTCGGCGGGGAGCTGTTTTTT. It yields the protein CASSQEHSGVGGELFF.

About this clonotype: Germline is not matched at one junction end, which may reflect a read error. This chain connects TRBV7-9 to TRBJ2-1; no reliable D call. The CDR3 consists of 14 residues. Germline-derived CDR1 and CDR2 are SEHNR and FQNEAQ (reference sequence). The CDR3 DNA follows: TGTGTCAGCATACCCGGAGATTTCTACAATGAGCAGTTCTTC. Translated, it gives CVSIPGDFYNEQFF. The full variable domain, completed using reference TRBV7-9 and TRBJ2-1, is DTGVSQNPRHKITKRGQNVTFRCDPISEHNRLYWYRQTLGQGPEFLTYFQNEAQLEKSRLLSDRFSAERPKGSFSTLEIQRTEQGDSAMYLCVSIPGDFYNEQFFGPGTRLTVL.

This clonotype was detected ten times or more. The genes are TRBV4-3 and TRBJ2-7; no clear D gene. CDR1 is LGHNA, CDR2 YSLEER, per germline. The CDR3 has 17 amino acids. The V end was cut by 1 base, the J end by 0 bases, with 16 bases between. CDR3 sequence: CASSQGTFRAFSYEQYV. CDR3 DNA sequence: TGCGCCAGCAGCCAAGGGACCTTTCGGGCCTTCTCCTACGAGCAGTACGTC.

Only a few counts were recorded for this clonotype. The chain links TRBV20-1 to TRBJ2-3; 7 bases are a match to TRBD2. The CDR3 totals 15 residues. With 3 bases clipped from V and 2 bases from J, the junction kept 8 bases outside the gene matches. Germline V gene data show CDR1 as DFQATT and CDR2 as SNEGSKA (reference sequence). In DNA form, the CDR3 reads TGCAGTGCTAGTTCCGGGGGGTGGGACACAGATACGCAGTATTTT. Protein product: CSASSGGWDTDTQYF.

As concerns this clonotype: A read error may be the cause here, since a much bigger clone is one base away. This chain uses TRBV6-1 with TRBJ1-6, with D hard to call. CDR1 and CDR2 (germline): MNHNS, SASEGT. The length of the CDR3 is 13 residues. This chain's CDR3 is CVTLPEFNSPLHF. For the CDR3, the DNA is TGTGTCACCCTTCCGGAGTTTAATTCACCCCTCCACTTT.